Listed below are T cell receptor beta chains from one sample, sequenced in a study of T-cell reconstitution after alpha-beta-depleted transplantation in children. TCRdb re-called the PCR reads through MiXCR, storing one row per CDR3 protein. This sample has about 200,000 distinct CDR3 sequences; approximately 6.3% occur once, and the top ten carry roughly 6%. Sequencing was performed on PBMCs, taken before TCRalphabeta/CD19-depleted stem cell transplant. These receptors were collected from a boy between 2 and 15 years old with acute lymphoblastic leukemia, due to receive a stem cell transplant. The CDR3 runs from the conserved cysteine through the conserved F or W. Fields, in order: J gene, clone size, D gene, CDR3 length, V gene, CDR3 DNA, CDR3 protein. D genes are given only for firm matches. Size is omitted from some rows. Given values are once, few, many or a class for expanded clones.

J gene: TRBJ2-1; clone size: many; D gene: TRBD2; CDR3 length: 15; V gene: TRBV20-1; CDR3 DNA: TGCAGTGCCATTATAGCGGGAGGGAGGGGCAATGAGCAGTTCTTC; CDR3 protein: CSAIIAGGRGNEQFF
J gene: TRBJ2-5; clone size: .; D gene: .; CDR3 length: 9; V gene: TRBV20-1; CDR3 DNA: TGCAGTGCAAGAGGGACCCAGTACTTC; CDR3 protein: CSARGTQYF
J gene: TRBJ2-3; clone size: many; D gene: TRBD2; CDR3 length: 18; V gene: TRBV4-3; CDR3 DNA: TGCGCCAGCAGCCAAGATGGGGACGGGGGGGACAGCACAGATACGCAGTATTTT; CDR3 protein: CASSQDGDGGDSTDTQYF
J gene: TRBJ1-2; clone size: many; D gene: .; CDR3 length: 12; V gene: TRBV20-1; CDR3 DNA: TGCAGTGCTCCATCCGGGACCTATGGCTACACCTTC; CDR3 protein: CSAPSGTYGYTF
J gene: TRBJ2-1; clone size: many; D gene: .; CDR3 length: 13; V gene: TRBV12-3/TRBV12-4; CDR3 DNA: TGTGCCAGCAGTTTTTCGGGGATGAATGAGCAGTTCTTC; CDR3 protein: CASSFSGMNEQFF
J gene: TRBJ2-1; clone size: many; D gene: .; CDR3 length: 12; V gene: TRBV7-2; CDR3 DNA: TGTGCCAGCAGCTTGTCGGTTAGTGAGCAGTTCTTC; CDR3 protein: CASSLSVSEQFF
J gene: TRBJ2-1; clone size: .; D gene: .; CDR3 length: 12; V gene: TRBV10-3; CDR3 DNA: TGTGCCATCGGACTCAACTACAATGAGCAGTTCTTC; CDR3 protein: CAIGLNYNEQFF
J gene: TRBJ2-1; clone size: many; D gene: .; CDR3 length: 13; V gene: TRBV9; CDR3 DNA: TGTGCCAGCAGCGCACGGGACCCAGGGGAGCAGTTCTTC; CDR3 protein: CASSARDPGEQFF
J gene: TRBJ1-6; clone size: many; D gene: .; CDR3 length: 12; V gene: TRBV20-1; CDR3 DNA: TGCAGTGCTAGAGGGCCGGCCCGACCCCTCCACTTT; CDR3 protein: CSARGPARPLHF
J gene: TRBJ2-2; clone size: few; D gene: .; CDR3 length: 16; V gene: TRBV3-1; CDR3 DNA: TGTGCCAGCAGCCCGCCGGACCTTACAGGGACCGGGGAGCTGTTTTTT; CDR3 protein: CASSPPDLTGTGELFF
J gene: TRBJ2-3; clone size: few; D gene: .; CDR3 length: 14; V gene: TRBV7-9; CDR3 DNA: TGTGCCAGCAGCCCCGGTCAACGCGGAGATACGCAGTATTTT; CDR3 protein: CASSPGQRGDTQYF
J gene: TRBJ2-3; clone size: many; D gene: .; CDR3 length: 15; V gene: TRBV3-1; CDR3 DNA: TGTGCCAGCAGCCAAGCGGGATCCAGCACAGATACGCAGTATTTT; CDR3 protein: CASSQAGSSTDTQYF
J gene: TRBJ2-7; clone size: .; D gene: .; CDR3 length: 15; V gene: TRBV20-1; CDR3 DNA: TGCAGTGCTAGAGACTGGGGAGAGGACTCCTACGAGCAGTACTTC; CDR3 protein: CSARDWGEDSYEQYF
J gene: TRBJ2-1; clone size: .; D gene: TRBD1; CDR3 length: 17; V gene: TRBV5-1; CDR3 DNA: TGCGCCAGCAGCTTGCCGATCACGACAGGGTCGTACAATGAGCAGTTCTTC; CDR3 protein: CASSLPITTGSYNEQFF
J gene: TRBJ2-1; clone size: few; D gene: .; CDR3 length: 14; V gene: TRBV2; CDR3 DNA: TGTGCCAGTACCCCTTCCGGCTCCTACAATGAGCAGTTCTTC; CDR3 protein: CASTPSGSYNEQFF
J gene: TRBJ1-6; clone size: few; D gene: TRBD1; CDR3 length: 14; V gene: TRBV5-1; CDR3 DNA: TGCGCCAGCAGCTTTCAGGGGGCCAGTTCACCCCTCCACTTT; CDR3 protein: CASSFQGASSPLHF
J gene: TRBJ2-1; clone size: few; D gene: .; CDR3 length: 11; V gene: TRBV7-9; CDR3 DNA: TGTGCCAGCAGCTACGGCAGTGAGCAGTTCTTC; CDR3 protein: CASSYGSEQFF
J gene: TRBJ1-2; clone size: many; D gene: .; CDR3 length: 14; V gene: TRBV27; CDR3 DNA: TGTGCCAGCAGTTTATTCCCACAGGGTACGGGCTACACCTTC; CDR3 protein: CASSLFPQGTGYTF
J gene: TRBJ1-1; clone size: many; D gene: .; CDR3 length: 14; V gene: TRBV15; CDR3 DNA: TGTGCCACCAGCAGAGATGGGGTGAGCACTGAAGCTTTCTTT; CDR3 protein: CATSRDGVSTEAFF
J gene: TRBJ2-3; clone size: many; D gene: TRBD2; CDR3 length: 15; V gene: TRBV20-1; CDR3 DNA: TGCAGTGCTAGAAGGACTAGCGGGAGGTCAGATACGCAGTATTTT; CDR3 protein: CSARRTSGRSDTQYF
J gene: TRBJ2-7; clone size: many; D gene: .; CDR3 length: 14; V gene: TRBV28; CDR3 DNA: TGTGCCAGCAGTTTAGGGCAGCAAACCTACGAGCAGTACTTC; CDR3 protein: CASSLGQQTYEQYF
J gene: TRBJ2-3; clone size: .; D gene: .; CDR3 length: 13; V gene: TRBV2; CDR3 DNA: TGTGCCAGCAGTGTGGAGGGGACAGATACGCAGTATTTT; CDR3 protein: CASSVEGTDTQYF
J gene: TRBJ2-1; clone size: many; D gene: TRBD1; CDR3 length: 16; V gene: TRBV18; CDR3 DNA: TGTGCCAGCTCTCCGCGAGGACAGGGCGCCTTGAGGGAGCAGTTCTTC; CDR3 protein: CASSPRGQGALREQFF
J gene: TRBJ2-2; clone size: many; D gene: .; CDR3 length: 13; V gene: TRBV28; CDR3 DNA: TGTGCCAGCAGTTCCCTTAGCACCGGGGAGCTGTTTTTT; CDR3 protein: CASSSLSTGELFF
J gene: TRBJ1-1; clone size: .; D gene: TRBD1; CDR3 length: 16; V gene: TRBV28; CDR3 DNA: TGTGCCAGCAGTTGGGGACAGCCCCCCGGGGGCACTGAAGCTTTCTTT; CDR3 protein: CASSWGQPPGGTEAFF
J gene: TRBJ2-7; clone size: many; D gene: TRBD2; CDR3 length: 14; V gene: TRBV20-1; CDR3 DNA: TGCAGTGCTAGACAACCGGGACTACCTTACGAGCAGTACTTC; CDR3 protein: CSARQPGLPYEQYF
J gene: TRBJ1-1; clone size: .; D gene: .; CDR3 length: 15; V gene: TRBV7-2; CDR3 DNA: TGTGCCAGCAGCTCTACCACCGGACAGAAACATGAAGCTTTCTTT; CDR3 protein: CASSSTTGQKHEAFF
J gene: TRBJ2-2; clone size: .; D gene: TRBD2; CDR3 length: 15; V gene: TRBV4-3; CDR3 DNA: TGCGCCAGCAGCCTTACGGGGGGGGCCCCCGGGGAGCTGTTTTTT; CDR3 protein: CASSLTGGAPGELFF
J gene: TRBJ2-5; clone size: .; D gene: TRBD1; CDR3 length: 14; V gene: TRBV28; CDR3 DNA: TGTGCCAGCCGTGACAGGGGTCGGCAAGAGACCCAGTACTTC; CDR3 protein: CASRDRGRQETQYF
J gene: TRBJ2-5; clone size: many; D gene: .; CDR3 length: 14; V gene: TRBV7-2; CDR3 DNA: TGTGCCAGCAGCCCGGGACATGGGGCAGAGACCCAGTACTTC; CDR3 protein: CASSPGHGAETQYF
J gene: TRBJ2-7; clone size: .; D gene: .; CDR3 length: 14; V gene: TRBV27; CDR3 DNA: TGTGCCAGCAGACAGAGAGGGGATAGGGACGAGCAGTACTTC; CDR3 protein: CASRQRGDRDEQYF
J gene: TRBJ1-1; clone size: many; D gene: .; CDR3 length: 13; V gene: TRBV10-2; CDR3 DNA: TGCGCCAGCAGTAACCAGATGAACACTGAAGCTTTCTTT; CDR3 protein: CASSNQMNTEAFF
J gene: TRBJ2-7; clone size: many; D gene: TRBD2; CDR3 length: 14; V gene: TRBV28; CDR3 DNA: TGTGCCAGCGGACCAGGACTAGTTGGGTACGAGCAGTACTTC; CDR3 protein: CASGPGLVGYEQYF
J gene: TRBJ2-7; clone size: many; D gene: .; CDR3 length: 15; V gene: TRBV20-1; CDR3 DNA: TGCAGTGCTAGTTTTCCTCGAGACCACTCCTACGAGCAGTACTTC; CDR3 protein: CSASFPRDHSYEQYF
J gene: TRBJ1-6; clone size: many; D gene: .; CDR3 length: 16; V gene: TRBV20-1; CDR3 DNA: TGCAGTGCCCCCCAACAGAGAGATAGCTATAATTCACCCCTCCACTTT; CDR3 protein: CSAPQQRDSYNSPLHF
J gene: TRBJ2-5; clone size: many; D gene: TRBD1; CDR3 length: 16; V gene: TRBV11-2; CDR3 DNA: TGTGCCAGCAGCTTAGATCACCCGGGACAGGTGGAGACCCAGTACTTC; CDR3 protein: CASSLDHPGQVETQYF
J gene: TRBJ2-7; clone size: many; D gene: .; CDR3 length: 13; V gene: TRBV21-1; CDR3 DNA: TGTGCCAGCCGGGACAGGGGGATCTACGAGCAGTACTTC; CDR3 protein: CASRDRGIYEQYF
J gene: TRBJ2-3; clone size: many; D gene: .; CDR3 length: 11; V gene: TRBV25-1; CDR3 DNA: TGTGCCAGCAGTGGAGTGAGTACGCAGTATTTT; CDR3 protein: CASSGVSTQYF
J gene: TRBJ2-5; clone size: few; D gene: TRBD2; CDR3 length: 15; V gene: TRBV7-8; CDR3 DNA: TGTGCCAGCAGCTCTGGACTAGCGGGAAAAGAGACCCAGTACTTC; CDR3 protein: CASSSGLAGKETQYF
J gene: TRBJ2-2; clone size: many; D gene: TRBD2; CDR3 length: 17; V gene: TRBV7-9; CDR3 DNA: TGTGCCAGCAGCCCTCTCGGCGGGAGGGCCCAGATCGGGGAGCTGTTTTTT; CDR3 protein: CASSPLGGRAQIGELFF
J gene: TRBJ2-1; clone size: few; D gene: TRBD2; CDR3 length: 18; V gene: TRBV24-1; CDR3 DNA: TGTGCCACCTCAACTACTAGCGGGAGACTCAGCTCCTACAATGAGCAGTTCTTC; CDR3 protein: CATSTTSGRLSSYNEQFF
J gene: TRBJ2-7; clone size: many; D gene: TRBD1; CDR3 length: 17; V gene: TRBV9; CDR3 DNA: TGTGCCAGCAGCGGGTCGTCCAGGGGGCCCGTACGTACCCAGCAGTACTTC; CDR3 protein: CASSGSSRGPVRTQQYF
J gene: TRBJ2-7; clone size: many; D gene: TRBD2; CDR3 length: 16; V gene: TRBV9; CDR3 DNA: TGTGCCAGCAGCGTGGGGGGGGTCCAAATCCCCCTCGAGCAGTACTTC; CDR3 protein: CASSVGGVQIPLEQYF
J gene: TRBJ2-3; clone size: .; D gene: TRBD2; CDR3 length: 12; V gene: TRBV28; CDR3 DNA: TGTGCCAGCAGTACTAGCGCAGATACGCAGTATTTT; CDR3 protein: CASSTSADTQYF
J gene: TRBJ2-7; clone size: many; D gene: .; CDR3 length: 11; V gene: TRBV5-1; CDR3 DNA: TGCGCCAGCAGCTTGGATCGGGAGCAGTACTTC; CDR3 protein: CASSLDREQYF
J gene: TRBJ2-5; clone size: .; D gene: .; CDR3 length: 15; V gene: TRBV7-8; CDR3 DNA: TGTGCCAGCAGCTTACGAGGGGGTGTAGAAGAGACCCAGTACTTC; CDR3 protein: CASSLRGGVEETQYF
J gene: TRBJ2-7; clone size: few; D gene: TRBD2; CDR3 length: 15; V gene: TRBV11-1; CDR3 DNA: TGTGCCAGCAGCCAACTAGCGGGAGGCCCTCTCGAGCAGTACTTC; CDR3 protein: CASSQLAGGPLEQYF
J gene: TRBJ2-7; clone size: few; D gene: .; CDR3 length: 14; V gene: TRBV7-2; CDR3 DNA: TGTGCCAGCAGAAGGGGGACTGGCCCCTACGAGCAGTACTTC; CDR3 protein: CASRRGTGPYEQYF
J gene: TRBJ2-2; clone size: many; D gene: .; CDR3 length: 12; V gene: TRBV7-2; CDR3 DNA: TGTGCCAGCAGCTTATATCCCGGGGAGCTGTTTTTT; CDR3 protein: CASSLYPGELFF
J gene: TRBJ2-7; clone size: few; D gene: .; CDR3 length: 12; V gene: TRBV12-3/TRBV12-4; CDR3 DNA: TGTGCCAGCAGCATCTTCTCCTACGAGCAGTACTTC; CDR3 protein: CASSIFSYEQYF
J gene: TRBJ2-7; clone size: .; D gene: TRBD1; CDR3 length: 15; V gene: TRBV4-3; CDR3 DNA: TGCGCCAGCAGCCAAGGACAGGGCCCCCCGTACGAGCAGTACTTC; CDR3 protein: CASSQGQGPPYEQYF
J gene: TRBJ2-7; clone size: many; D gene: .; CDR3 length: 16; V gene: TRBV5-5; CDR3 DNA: TGTGCCAGCAGACCAACCTCGGGACACAGATTGGGCGAGCAGTACTTC; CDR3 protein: CASRPTSGHRLGEQYF
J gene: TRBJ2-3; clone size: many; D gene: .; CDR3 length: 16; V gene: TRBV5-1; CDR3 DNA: TGCGCCAGCTGGATGGATGACCTGGACCGCACAGATACGCAGTATTTT; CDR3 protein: CASWMDDLDRTDTQYF
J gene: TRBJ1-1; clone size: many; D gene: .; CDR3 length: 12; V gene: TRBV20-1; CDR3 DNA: TGCAGTGCTTCAGGGGAGAGCACTGAAGCTTTCTTT; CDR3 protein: CSASGESTEAFF
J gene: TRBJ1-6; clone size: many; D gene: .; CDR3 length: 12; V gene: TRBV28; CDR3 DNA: TGTGCCAGCAGTTTAATGGACTCACCCCTCCACTTT; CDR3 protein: CASSLMDSPLHF